This passage covers 17 T cell receptor beta chains from one sample sequenced in a study of blood T cell repertoires in COVID-19 (dated by TCRdb to the early 2020s). The library came from the immunoSEQ multiplex PCR assay. TCRdb limited this immuneACCESS table to in-frame rearrangements with V and J called. A share of clones is missing; checked studies link under half to unresolved V genes, and the rest is unexplained. This sample is represented by roughly 340,000 clones; 70% to 90% of them were singletons. In total, the top ten clones hold around 1.9% of the sample. Sequences were obtained from PBMCs or T cells enriched from blood (not recorded which). All receptors come from a man in his forties in a cohort exposed to, infected with or recovered from COVID-19 (not recorded which).

CDR3 in DNA: TGTGCCACCAGCAGAGATCTCGACAGAGAGAACACTGAAGCTTTCTTT. Its protein is CATSRDLDRENTEAFF. The genes are TRBV15 and TRBJ1-1; weak D call: TRBD1 (5 bases). CDR1 is LNHNV, CDR2 YYDKDF, per germline (reference sequence). This CDR3 spans 16 amino acids. V was clipped by 0 bases and J by 1 base, with 12 bases between them.

The chain is built from TRBV21-1 and TRBJ1-2; the table's D call, TRBD1, has no DNA check behind it. TRBV21-1 is tagged as a pseudogene. The CDR3 length is 17 residues. Here the CDR3 DNA reads TGTGCCAGCAGCAAAGATTTAGGACAGGCGCAGGGTTATGGCTACACCTTC. It specifies CASSKDLGQAQGYGYTF.

CDR3 sequence (DNA): TGCGCCAGCGCCGACATCTCTGGGGCCAACGTCCTGACTTTC. Amino acids: CASADISGANVLTF. V gene TRBV5-1 combines with J gene TRBJ2-6; D is unclear. In germline, CDR1 is SGHRS, CDR2 YFSETQ. V shed 7 bases and J shed 0 bases, with 8 bases lying between them. The CDR3 is 14 amino acids.

The V gene is TRBV30, the J gene TRBJ2-3, with D unresolved. The CDR3 consists of 14 residues. CDR1 is GTSNPN, CDR2 SVGIG, per germline (reference sequence). V lost 3 bases, J lost 0 bases, and 10 bases lay in between. CDR3 nucleotide sequence: TGTGCCTGGAGCAACAGTCCTAGCACAGATACGCAGTATTTT. Protein sequence: CAWSNSPSTDTQYF.

The chain links TRBV1 to TRBJ1-1; TRBD1 is taken as the D call from the table, unchecked against the DNA. TRBV1 counts as a pseudogene. The length of the CDR3 is 17 residues. As DNA, the CDR3 is TGCACCAGCAGCCCTACCCCATACACAGGGGGCTACACTGAAGCTTTCTTT. Translating it yields CTSSPTPYTGGYTEAFF.

The V and J genes are TRBV11-2 and TRBJ1-1, with TRBD1 as a possible D gene (6 bases). With 5 bases removed from V and 0 bases from J, the gap between germline ends came to 16 bases. CDR1 is SGHAT and CDR2 is FQNNGV in the germline V gene. There are 16 residues in the CDR3. In DNA, the CDR3 is TGTGCCAGCAGCCCCGGACAGACATTCATGAACACTGAAGCTTTCTTT. As protein: CASSPGQTFMNTEAFF.

The chain recombines TRBV5-4 with TRBJ2-1, with a tentative D call TRBD2 (5 bases). The CDR3 covers 15 residues. In germline, CDR1 is SGHNT, CDR2 YYREEE (reference sequence). V was pared by 2 bases and J by 5 bases, with 14 bases between. The CDR3 protein is CASSFQERADNEQFF. CDR3 nucleotides: TGTGCCAGCAGCTTCCAAGAGAGGGCGGACAATGAGCAGTTCTTC.

The V call is TRBV18, the J call TRBJ2-7; 8 bases are shared with TRBD1. Trimming took 2 bases from V and 2 from J; bases not matched to a gene: 5. The germline CDR1 and CDR2 sequences are KGHSH and LQKENI. This CDR3 is 15 amino acids long. The CDR3 coding sequence is TGTGCCAGCTCACCAGGGACAGGACCAACCTACGAGCAGTACTTC. Translation gives CASSPGTGPTYEQYF.

The rearrangement uses TRBV11-2 and TRBJ1-1, with TRBD1 as a possible D gene (5 bases). The CDR3 sequence is 14 residues long. Germline CDR1 and CDR2: SGHAT and FQNNGV. Trimming cost V 3 bases and J 4 bases, with 12 bases left between them. The DNA for the CDR3 is TGTGCCAGCAGCTTCGGCCAGGGTATCACTGAAGCTTTCTTT. This translates into CASSFGQGITEAFF.

This chain links TRBV11-2 with TRBJ1-1; D may be TRBD1 (5 bases). This CDR3 is built from 15 residues. V lost 6 bases to trimming and J lost 0 bases, with 14 bases between them. The germline V gene encodes CDR1 SGHAT and CDR2 FQNNGV. The DNA for the CDR3 is TGTGCCAGCAGAAAAACAAGGGACTTGAACACTGAAGCTTTCTTT. Translating gives CASRKTRDLNTEAFF.

The rearrangement links TRBV5-1 to TRBJ1-5, with 10 bases lining up with TRBD1. V lost 0 bases to trimming and J lost 5 bases; unmatched junction nucleotides: 2. CDR1 is SGHRS and CDR2 is YFSETQ in the germline V gene. This CDR3 region has 15 residues. CDR3 residues: CASSLGGTGDQPQHF. The CDR3 bases are TGCGCCAGCAGCTTGGGTGGGACAGGGGATCAGCCCCAGCATTTT.

Here the CDR3 reads CATSRDGTTGYGYTF. The CDR3 DNA reads TGTGCCACCAGCAGAGATGGCACGACAGGCTATGGCTACACCTTC. V and J are TRBV15 and TRBJ1-2, with TRBD1 as a possible D gene (6 bases). Deletions cut 0 bases from V and 4 bases from J, with 12 bases between. The germline V gene encodes CDR1 LNHNV and CDR2 YYDKDF (reference sequence). The CDR3 spans 15 residues.

The chain couples TRBV2 to TRBJ1-2, with 7 bases aligning to TRBD1. With 3 bases clipped from V and 4 bases from J, the junction kept 5 bases outside the gene matches. Germline CDR1 is SNHLY and CDR2 is FYNNEI. This CDR3 is 14 amino acids long. The CDR3 sequence is CASSETGLSYGYTF. In DNA, the CDR3 is TGTGCCAGCAGTGAGACAGGGCTTAGCTATGGCTACACCTTC.

This clone was seen just once. This chain connects TRBV9 to TRBJ2-2; D is perhaps TRBD2 (5 bases). V lost 4 bases and J lost 4, with 14 bases in between. Germline loops: CDR1 SGDLS, CDR2 YYNGEE. This CDR3 has 15 amino acids. The CDR3 DNA sequence: TGTGCCAGCAGCCCCGCGGGCCGGCTCACCGGGGAGCTGTTTTTT. It is translated as CASSPAGRLTGELFF.

V is TRBV30 and J is TRBJ2-5; 8 bases map to TRBD2. In germline, CDR1 is GTSNPN, CDR2 SVGIG (reference sequence). The junction had 0 bases not matched to a gene; V was cut back by 4 bases and J by 2 bases. This CDR3 region has 12 residues. The CDR3 here is CAWTSGQETQYF. DNA of the CDR3: TGTGCCTGGACTAGCGGGCAAGAGACCCAGTACTTC. The full variable domain, in which reference TRBV30 and TRBJ2-5 provide the parts outside the CDR3, is SQTIHQWPATLVQPVGSPLSLECTVEGTSNPNLYWYRQAAGRGLQLLFYSVGIGQISSEVPQNLSASRPQDRQFILSSKKLLLSDSGFYLCAWTSGQETQYFGPGTRLLVL.

The chain couples TRBV28 to TRBJ1-2; D is possibly TRBD1 (6 bases). V was clipped by 10 bases and J by 4 bases, with 16 bases between them. CDR3 size: 13 residues. Germline CDR1 MDHEN, CDR2 SYDVKM. In DNA form, the CDR3 reads TGTGCCATTATGCGGCCAGGGGTCTATGGCTACACCTTC. It specifies CAIMRPGVYGYTF.

The chain carries TRBV6-5 and TRBJ2-4; a possible D gene is TRBD2 (5 bases). There are 15 residues in the CDR3. V was shortened by 6 bases and J by 6 bases, with 18 bases between the two germline ends. Per the germline V gene, CDR1 is MNHEY and CDR2 is SVGAGI. CDR3 amino acids: CASSPGLPGGNIQYF. The CDR3 DNA reads as TGTGCCAGCAGCCCCGGACTCCCCGGTGGAAACATTCAGTACTTC.